Shown below are 15 T cell receptor beta chains from a single sample sequenced in a study of shared clonotypes between healthy human individuals. Data came from immunoSEQ multiplex PCR; TCRdb stores just in-frame clones and leaves some out. The sample lists a few hundred thousand clones; approximately 97% were seen once. Specimen: naive CD4+ T cells sorted from blood. The subset denotes: CD45RA+ positively selected. The origin of the receptors is a woman aged 25 to 45 in good health.

This clone was seen just once. The gene calls are TRBV19 and TRBJ1-4; 9 bases match TRBD1. The CDR3 length is 15 residues. Looked up from germline, CDR1 is LNHDA and CDR2 is SQIVND (reference sequence). The V gene end was trimmed by 5 bases and the J gene end by 7 bases; junction bases not matched to a gene: 8. This CDR3 is CASSPNTGGSEKLFF. DNA of the CDR3: TGTGCCAGTAGTCCGAACACAGGGGGCTCTGAAAAACTGTTTTTT.

This chain connects TRBV5-1 to TRBJ2-1; 14 bases agree with TRBD2. Germline CDR1 and CDR2: SGHRS and YFSETQ. Trimming took 4 bases from V and 2 from J; bases not matched to a gene: 2. The CDR3 extends over 16 amino acids. The CDR3 loop reads CASSVGLAGAYNEQFF. CDR3 bases: TGCGCCAGCAGCGTGGGACTAGCGGGAGCCTACAATGAGCAGTTCTTC.

The chain links TRBV7-3 to TRBJ2-2; TRBD2 agrees at 16 bases. V was clipped by 0 bases and J by 4 bases; unmatched bases: 8. The V gene's germline CDR1 is SGHTA and CDR2 FQGTGA. CDR3 length equals 20 residues. CDR3 bases: TGTGCCAGCAGCTTAACTCCGGGACTAGCGGGAGGGTGGGGCACCGGGGAGCTGTTTTTT. Translation gives CASSLTPGLAGGWGTGELFF.

V gene TRBV27 combines with J gene TRBJ1-2, with 8 bases matching TRBD1. The CDR3 loop spans 16 amino acids. CDR1 is MNHEY, CDR2 SMNVEV, per germline (reference sequence). The ends lost 3 bases at V and 4 bases at J; junction bases unmatched: 10. CDR3 residues: CASSFTSRGQGYGYTF. The CDR3 DNA sequence: TGTGCCAGCAGTTTCACCTCCAGGGGGCAGGGCTATGGCTACACCTTC.

The rearrangement uses TRBV6-5 and TRBJ2-3; a possible D gene is TRBD1 (5 bases). Germline V CDR1 and CDR2: MNHEY, SVGAGI. CDR3 size: 16 residues. V was pared by 2 bases and J by 6 bases, with 18 bases between. The CDR3 bases are TGTGCCAGCAGTTACACCGGATCGTGGGGCTGGGATACGCAGTATTTT. It encodes CASSYTGSWGWDTQYF.

The chain has TRBV11-2 and TRBJ2-7; D remains ambiguous. Trimming shortened V by 5 bases and J by 3 bases, and 5 bases separated the two germline ends. This CDR3 is 11 amino acids long. Per the germline V gene, CDR1 is SGHAT and CDR2 is FQNNGV. CDR3 nucleotides: TGTGCCAGCAGCACACACTACGAGCAGTACTTC. Translated: CASSTHYEQYF. Full variable domain (missing parts from reference TRBV11-2 and TRBJ2-7): EAGVAQSPRYKIIEKRQSVAFWCNPISGHATLYWYQQILGQGPKLLIQFQNNGVVDDSQLPKDRFSAERLKGVDSTLKIQPAKLEDSAVYLCASSTHYEQYFGPGTRLTVT.

The rearrangement links TRBV6-6 to TRBJ2-5, with 7 bases fitting TRBD2. There are 16 residues in the CDR3. The V segment lost 0 bases and the J segment 2 bases; nucleotides outside the gene matches: 6. The germline V gene has CDR1 MNHNY and CDR2 SVGAGI (reference sequence). This chain's CDR3 is CASSYSVASGQETQYF. The CDR3 coding sequence is TGTGCCAGCAGTTACTCGGTGGCTAGCGGACAAGAGACCCAGTACTTC.

The chain is built from TRBV19 and TRBJ2-3; TRBD2 matches 10 bases. The J segment lost 5 bases and the V segment lost 3 bases, leaving 2 bases of the junction unmatched. The CDR3 sequence is 14 residues long. Germline assignment: CDR1 LNHDA and CDR2 SQIVND (reference sequence). The CDR3 protein is CASSIRTSGDTQYF. CDR3 bases: TGTGCCAGTAGTATTAGGACTAGCGGAGATACGCAGTATTTT.

The chain recombines TRBV19 with TRBJ2-3; a weak D match, TRBD2 (6 bases). The germline V gene encodes CDR1 LNHDA and CDR2 SQIVND (reference sequence). The CDR3 length is 15 residues. V lost 2 bases, J lost 3 bases, and 12 bases lay in between. CDR3 DNA: TGTGCCAGTAGTATATCTGCGGGGCTTACAGATACGCAGTATTTT. Translated: CASSISAGLTDTQYF.

The chain links TRBV9 to TRBJ2-1, with 16 bases matching TRBD2. Germline CDR1 and CDR2: SGDLS and YYNGEE. J lost 9 bases, V lost 5 bases, and 8 bases had no gene match. The CDR3 has 16 amino acids. The CDR3 protein is CASRGGGLAGGSEQFF. Written as DNA, the CDR3 is TGTGCCAGCAGGGGAGGGGGACTAGCGGGAGGGAGTGAGCAGTTCTTC.

V gene TRBV9 combines with J gene TRBJ1-3; D gene unclear. CDR1 and CDR2 from the germline V gene are SGDLS and YYNGEE. The CDR3 has 14 residues. V was clipped by 2 bases and J by 1 base, with 7 bases between them. CDR3 DNA: TGTGCCAGCAGCGTCTTGGGATCTGGAAACACCATATATTTT. This encodes CASSVLGSGNTIYF.

The V call is TRBV6-5, the J call TRBJ1-5; perhaps TRBD1 as D (6 bases). The V end was cut by 6 bases, the J end by 6 bases, with 18 bases between. The germline V gene has CDR1 MNHEY and CDR2 SVGAGI. CDR3 size: 15 residues. CDR3 coding DNA: TGTGCCAGCAGCGAACAGGGTTACTCTCGTCAGCCCCAGCATTTT. Protein sequence: CASSEQGYSRQPQHF.

The gene calls are TRBV2 and TRBJ2-1; tentative D call: TRBD1 (5 bases). V gave up 6 bases and J gave up 6 bases, with 15 bases separating them. The V gene's germline CDR1 is SNHLY and CDR2 FYNNEI. The CDR3 is 14 residues long. The CDR3 spells CASRPGLSTNEQFF. The CDR3 nucleotides read TGTGCCAGCAGGCCAGGGTTGTCAACCAATGAGCAGTTCTTC.

V usage is TRBV29-1 and J usage is TRBJ2-7; 12 bases are shared with TRBD2. Germline loops: CDR1 SQVTM, CDR2 ANQGSEA. This CDR3 has 18 residues. With 0 bases clipped from V and 7 bases from J, the junction kept 16 bases outside the gene matches. CDR3 DNA sequence: TGCAGCGTTGAAGATCGCTCTTTTGTACTAGCGGGAGGCGGGGAGCAGTACTTC. This translates into CSVEDRSFVLAGGGEQYF.

This clone was detected once. The V gene is TRBV28, the J gene TRBJ2-2, with TRBD1 matching over 7 bases. This CDR3 has 15 amino acids. The junction had 6 bases not matched to a gene; V was cut back by 1 base and J by 7 bases. Germline V gene sequence: CDR1 MDHEN, CDR2 SYDVKM. CDR3 sequence: CASSLYDPGGGELFF. CDR3 nucleotide sequence: TGTGCCAGCAGTTTATATGACCCAGGGGGCGGGGAGCTGTTTTTT.